Following are 31 T cell receptor beta chains from one sample sequenced in a study of CXCR3-negative and CXCR3-positive naive CD8 T cells. General study points: CXCR3-expressing naive cells carried TRB CDR3s more hydrophobic than those of CXCR3-negative naive cells.

No cognate antigen is known for these TCRs. It was by 5' RACE with UMI labels that the TRB cDNA libraries were prepared. TCRdb reprocessed the 5' RACE reads; each CDR3 protein has one entry and no DNA is given. This table lists 150,000 or so distinct CDR3 sequences. The sample comprised naive CXCR3+ CD8+ T cells from blood. Specified subset: CD45RO-CCR7+CD27+CD95- naive CD8+ T cells expressing CXCR3 (TNR3+). Receptor source: a human donor in good health. Some clones in this sample may be carry-over from other donors' samples.

The genes are TRBV6-5 and TRBJ2-7. Germline V lookup: CDR1 MNHEY, CDR2 SVGAGI. This CDR3 is 13 amino acids long. Here the CDR3 reads CASTYGVHDEQYF.

The rearrangement uses TRBV29-1 and TRBJ2-1; the TCRdb D gene call, TRBD1, has no DNA to confirm it. The length of the CDR3 is 14 residues. Germline-derived CDR1 and CDR2 are SQVTM and ANQGSEA. The CDR3 sequence: CRIQGVSSYNEQFF.

The CDR3 here is CSVSTTENYGCTF. This chain connects TRBV29-1 to TRBJ1-2. Germline CDR1 and CDR2: SQVTM and ANQGSEA. This CDR3 has 13 residues.

V gene TRBV12-5 combines with J gene TRBJ2-3. Germline CDR1 reads LGHNT; CDR2 reads FRNRAP. The CDR3 is 21 residues long. CDR3 sequence reads: CASGLVPHVYLGGVSTDTQYF. Together with reference TRBV12-5 and TRBJ2-3, the CDR3 gives the full variable domain: DARVTQTPRHKVTEMGQEVTMRCQPILGHNTVFWYRQTMMQGLELLAYFRNRAPLDDSGMPKDRFSAEMPDATLATLKIQPSEPRDSAVYFCASGLVPHVYLGGVSTDTQYFGPGTRLTVL.

V usage is TRBV15 and J usage is TRBJ2-1; TCRdb's assignment of TRBD2 cannot be checked, as there is no DNA. Looked up from germline, CDR1 is LNHNV and CDR2 is YYDKDF (reference sequence). There are 19 residues in the CDR3. The CDR3 region is CATSRVVGLAGGPNNEQFF.

CDR3 sequence reads: CASSHYYEQYF. The chain couples TRBV3-1 to TRBJ2-7. The germline gives CDR1 LGHDT, CDR2 YNNKEL (reference sequence). This CDR3 has 11 residues.

The chain joins TRBV25-1 to TRBJ2-5; checking the TCRdb D call of TRBD1 is not possible without DNA. CDR3 length: 15 amino acids. Germline values: CDR1 MGHDK, CDR2 SYGVNS. CDR3 protein: CASSDWGGHQETQYF.

The chain has TRBV7-9 and TRBJ2-7; TCRdb lists TRBD2, though no DNA is available to test this call. Germline-derived CDR1 and CDR2 are SEHNR and FQNEAQ (reference sequence). The CDR3 totals 16 residues. The CDR3: CASSLSLAGYDYEQYF.

J is TRBJ2-7 and V is TRBV12-3 or TRBV12-4; checking the TCRdb D call of TRBD1 is not possible without DNA. The CDR3 contains 14 residues. CDR3 loop: CASSDGTANYEQYF.

The chain couples TRBV6-5 to TRBJ2-1; there is no DNA to check the TCRdb D call of TRBD2. Germline CDR1 MNHEY, CDR2 SVGAGI. The CDR3 totals 13 residues. The CDR3 loop is CASSRGEDNEQFF.

This sequence joins TRBV29-1 and TRBJ2-5; with no DNA, the TCRdb D assignment of TRBD2 cannot be verified. This CDR3 is built from 15 residues. Per the germline V gene, CDR1 is SQVTM and CDR2 is ANQGSEA. The CDR3 protein is CSVDLNGTPGETQYF.

The CDR3 spells CASSYAITSGGDNEQFF. The chain joins TRBV6-6 to TRBJ2-1; TCRdb picks TRBD2, but there is no DNA to check that call. The CDR3 is 17 amino acids. Germline V CDR1 and CDR2: MNHNY, SVGAGI (reference sequence).

The V gene is TRBV7-6, the J gene TRBJ2-7; TCRdb designates TRBD2, a call that cannot be tested without DNA. Germline V gene sequence: CDR1 SGHVS, CDR2 FNYEAQ. This CDR3 has 15 amino acids. CDR3: CASSPGGAEIRGQYF.

The rearrangement uses TRBV4-2 and TRBJ2-3; TCRdb outputs TRBD2, but without DNA this stays unchecked. This CDR3 has 18 residues. Per the germline V gene, CDR1 is LGHNA and CDR2 is YNFKEQ. The CDR3 sequence: CASRPIGGVAGGTDTQYF.

CDR3 region: CASSWGQGRYNEQFF. This sequence joins TRBV7-3 and TRBJ2-1; TCRdb names TRBD1, which stays unverified in the absence of DNA. Per germline, CDR1 SGHTA and CDR2 FQGTGA. The CDR3 has 15 residues.

The rearrangement joins TRBV28 to TRBJ2-5; TCRdb's assignment of TRBD1 cannot be checked, as there is no DNA. The V gene's germline CDR1 is MDHEN and CDR2 SYDVKM. The CDR3 sequence is 14 residues long. This chain's CDR3 is CASRETGAGETQYF.

This sequence joins TRBV7-2 and TRBJ2-3; as DNA is missing, the TRBD1 call by TCRdb cannot be tested. There are 15 residues in the CDR3. Looked up from germline, CDR1 is SGHTA and CDR2 is FQGNSA. CDR3: CASSSTGSPSDTQYF.

The rearrangement joins TRBV12-3 or TRBV12-4 to TRBJ2-1; TCRdb returns TRBD1, unconfirmable since there is no DNA. The CDR3 runs to 13 residues. The CDR3 here is CASSLILWPEQFF.

The chain is built from TRBV23-1 and TRBJ2-1; TCRdb returns TRBD2, unconfirmable since there is no DNA. TRBV23-1 is assigned to the ORF class and has an uncertain function. CDR3 length: 18 amino acids. The CDR3 sequence: CATKVRLAGGSSYNEQFF.

The chain is built from TRBV30 and TRBJ2-7; the TCRdb D gene call, TRBD1, has no DNA to confirm it. CDR1 and CDR2 (germline): GTSNPN, SVGIG (reference sequence). The CDR3 has 14 residues. Here the CDR3 reads CAWSELGQEYEQYF. Full variable domain (rest looked up from reference TRBV30 and TRBJ2-7): SQTIHQWPATLVQPVGSPLSLECTVEGTSNPNLYWYRQAAGRGLQLLFYSVGIGQISSEVPQNLSASRPQDRQFILSSKKLLLSDSGFYLCAWSELGQEYEQYFGPGTRLTVT.

The V call is TRBV7-9, the J call TRBJ2-2; with no DNA, the TCRdb D assignment of TRBD2 cannot be verified. Germline V lookup: CDR1 SEHNR, CDR2 FQNEAQ (reference sequence). The CDR3 is 17 amino acids. CDR3 in amino acids: CASSPGPPQREAGELFF.

The J gene is TRBJ1-2, the V gene TRBV29-1; the TRBD1 assignment by TCRdb is unverifiable without DNA. The CDR3 spans 11 residues. Germline CDR1 and CDR2: SQVTM and ANQGSEA. The CDR3 loop is CSVPGAYGYTF.

V gene TRBV4-3 combines with J gene TRBJ2-7; TCRdb proposes TRBD2, but this gene call is untestable without DNA. This CDR3 has 17 amino acids. Germline CDR1 and CDR2: LGHNA and YSLEER. CDR3 in amino acids: CASSQDGLAGGPYEQYF.

The V gene is TRBV29-1, the J gene TRBJ1-2; TCRdb names TRBD1, which stays unverified in the absence of DNA. CDR1 is SQVTM, CDR2 ANQGSEA, per germline. The length of the CDR3 is 12 residues. CDR3 region: CSVRGTGGEFTF.

This sequence joins TRBV29-1 and TRBJ2-1; TCRdb outputs TRBD1, but without DNA this stays unchecked. This CDR3 contains 13 residues. CDR1 is SQVTM, CDR2 ANQGSEA, per germline. The CDR3 sequence is CSVLGAYYNEQFF.

The chain is built from TRBV14 and TRBJ2-1; TCRdb outputs TRBD2, but without DNA this stays unchecked. The CDR3 has 17 amino acids. Germline lookup yields CDR1 SGHDN and CDR2 FVKESK. CDR3: CASSFRAGGPNYNEQFF.

The genes are TRBV7-2 and TRBJ2-7; TCRdb's D gene call, TRBD1, goes unchecked for lack of DNA. The CDR3 is made up of 19 amino acids. CDR1 is SGHTA, CDR2 FQGNSA, per germline. CDR3 sequence: CASSFPKGLTGANSCEQYF.

This chain uses TRBV27 with TRBJ2-1; with no DNA, the TCRdb D assignment of TRBD2 cannot be verified. Germline values: CDR1 MNHEY, CDR2 SMNVEV (reference sequence). The CDR3 runs 11 residues. CDR3 residues: CATGPYNEQFF.

The chain links TRBV29-1 to TRBJ2-5; no DNA is available, so the TRBD1 call from TCRdb remains unchecked. The CDR3 spans 15 residues. CDR1 is SQVTM and CDR2 is ANQGSEA in the germline V gene. CDR3 region: CSVDKLLGGQETQYF.

The J gene is TRBJ2-7, the V gene TRBV13; the D call from TCRdb, TRBD2, cannot be confirmed without DNA. Germline V gene data show CDR1 as PRHDT and CDR2 as FYEKMQ (reference sequence). This CDR3 has 14 amino acids. The CDR3: CASSQGLAAYEQYF.

The CDR3 here is CASSQGWATTDTQYF. The gene calls are TRBV4-1 and TRBJ2-3. This CDR3 contains 15 residues. Per germline, CDR1 MGHRA and CDR2 YSYEKL.